This is a list of T cell receptor beta chains from one sample in a study of OX40 agonist ivuxolimab in advanced cancers. The protocol was immunoSEQ multiplex PCR, while the TCRdb copy is restricted to in-frame clones and leaves out a portion. The profile shows around 70,000 clones, around 80% of them singletons. Here the sequenced sample was CD4+ or CD8+ T cells sorted from blood, taken in a trial of the OX40 agonist ivuxolimab. Receptors were obtained from an adult with an advanced solid tumor such as melanoma, head and neck, liver or kidney cancer. Each CDR3 is given with its conserved first and last residue. The order of the fields is CDR3 protein, CDR3 DNA, clone size, J gene, V gene, D gene. The D gene is left open where the match is weak. Clone size is stated in some rows and not others, as once, few, many or a class when expanded.

CASRGGLREQYF	TGTGCCAGCAGGGGGGGGTTGCGGGAGCAGTACTTC	few	TRBJ2-7	TRBV2	TRBD2
CASSRQGPYGYTF	TGTGCCAGCAGCCGCCAAGGGCCTTATGGCTACACCTTC	once	TRBJ1-2	TRBV7-2	.
CASSLGRVPLGNTEAFF	TGTGCCAGCAGCTTAGGTCGGGTTCCCTTGGGGAACACTGAAGCTTTCTTT	.	TRBJ1-1	TRBV13	.
CASSEEYQETQYF	TGTGCCAGCAGTGAGGAATACCAAGAGACCCAGTACTTC	.	TRBJ2-5	TRBV2	.
CSVEFMIRTQETQYF	TGCAGCGTTGAATTTATGATTAGAACGCAAGAGACCCAGTACTTC	.	TRBJ2-5	TRBV29-1	.
CASMGSSYEQYF	TGTGCCAGCATGGGAAGCTCCTACGAGCAGTACTTC	.	TRBJ2-7	TRBV6-5	.
CASTVLGYSGNTIYF	TGTGCCAGCACCGTACTGGGGTACTCTGGAAACACCATATATTTT	.	TRBJ1-3	TRBV6-5	.
CASSLVQGSYEQYF	TGTGCCAGCAGCTTAGTTCAGGGCTCCTACGAGCAGTACTTC	.	TRBJ2-7	TRBV7-2	.
CASSDFTGVYSPLHF	TGTGCCAGCTCGGATTTTACAGGGGTATATTCACCCCTCCACTTT	.	TRBJ1-6	TRBV18	TRBD1
CASSPRRDRVSTDTQYF	TGTGCCAGCTCACCACGGCGGGACAGAGTGAGCACAGATACGCAGTATTTT	.	TRBJ2-3	TRBV18	.
CASSFSMSLHF	TGTGCCAGCAGTTTTTCGATGTCCCTCCACTTT	few	TRBJ1-6	TRBV28	.
CASTDQGARETQYF	TGTGCCAGCACGGATCAGGGGGCTAGGGAGACCCAGTACTTC	.	TRBJ2-5	TRBV7-2	TRBD1
CASSLAGPNTEAFF	TGTGCCAGCAGCTTGGCCGGACCTAACACTGAAGCTTTCTTT	once	TRBJ1-1	TRBV5-4	.
CASSFDGAPLGEQFF	TGTGCCAGCAGCTTCGACGGGGCCCCTCTTGGTGAGCAGTTCTTC	.	TRBJ2-1	TRBV11-3	.
CSELGPGQGAFVYGYTF	TGCAGCGAGTTAGGCCCGGGACAGGGGGCGTTCGTGTATGGCTACACCTTC	.	TRBJ1-2	TRBV29-1	TRBD1
CASSTGTNQPQHF	TGTGCCAGCAGCACAGGTACCAATCAGCCCCAGCATTTT	.	TRBJ1-5	TRBV7-2	.
CASSVTGVQPQHF	TGTGCCAGCAGTGTGACAGGGGTTCAGCCCCAGCATTTT	.	TRBJ1-5	TRBV6-6	TRBD1